Sequencing of this T cell receptor beta chain was carried out in a study of blood T cells in healthy people across ages. Study-wide findings and caveats: Long-lived donors carried more naive CD4+ cells and greater diversity than aged donors.

Combining a sample-barcoded 5' primer with a J-beta primer mix, a second PCR ran for about 7 to 11 cycles. Each cDNA molecule, via a template-switch adaptor with 12 random nucleotides, was tagged. TCRdb processed the 5' RACE reads anew with MiXCR; each CDR3 protein has one entry. The sample has 1.5 million to 2 million distinct CDR3 sequences; around 42% are singletons. Peripheral blood was drawn, ten milliliters per donor. Researchers isolated at least 6 million PBMCs per sample. As concerns this clonotype: The antigen is undetermined.

This receptor was taken from a human donor in good health. Material: blood.

The CDR3 nucleotides are TGTGCCAGCAGCTTAGCGACCTTCCTAGCGGGGACCACAGATACGCAGTATTTT. It translates to CASSLATFLAGTTDTQYF. The chain recombines TRBV7-2 with TRBJ2-3; 9 positions match TRBD2. Losses at the gene ends were 0 bases for V and 2 bases for J; bases not matched to a gene: 9. Germline CDR1 is SGHTA and CDR2 is FQGNSA. CDR3 length: 18 residues.